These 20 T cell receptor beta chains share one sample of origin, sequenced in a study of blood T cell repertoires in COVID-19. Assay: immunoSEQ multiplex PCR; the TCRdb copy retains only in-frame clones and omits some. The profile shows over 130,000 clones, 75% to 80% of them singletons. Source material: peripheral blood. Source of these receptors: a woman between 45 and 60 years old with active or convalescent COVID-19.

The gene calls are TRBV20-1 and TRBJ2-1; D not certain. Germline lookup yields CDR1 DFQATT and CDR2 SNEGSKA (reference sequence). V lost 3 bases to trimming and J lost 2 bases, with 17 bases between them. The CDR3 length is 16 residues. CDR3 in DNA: TGCAGTGCTAGTAAGGAAGCACTCGACACCTACAATGAGCAGTTCTTC. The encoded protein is CSASKEALDTYNEQFF.

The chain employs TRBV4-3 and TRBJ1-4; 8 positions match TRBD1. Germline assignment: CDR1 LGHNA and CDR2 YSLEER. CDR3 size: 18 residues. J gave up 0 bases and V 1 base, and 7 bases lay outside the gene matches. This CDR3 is CASSQGRQGMATNEKLFF. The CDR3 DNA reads TGCGCCAGCAGCCAAGGAAGACAGGGGATGGCAACTAATGAAAAACTGTTTTTT.

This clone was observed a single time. Written as DNA, the CDR3 is TGTGCCAGCAGTGATATAGGGGGCTCCTACGAGCAGTACTTC. This codes for CASSDIGGSYEQYF. The chain links TRBV25-1 to TRBJ2-7; TRBD1 might be the D (6 bases). CDR1 is MGHDK, CDR2 SYGVNS, per germline. V dropped 3 bases and J dropped 0 bases, with 9 bases sitting between them. The CDR3 totals 14 residues.

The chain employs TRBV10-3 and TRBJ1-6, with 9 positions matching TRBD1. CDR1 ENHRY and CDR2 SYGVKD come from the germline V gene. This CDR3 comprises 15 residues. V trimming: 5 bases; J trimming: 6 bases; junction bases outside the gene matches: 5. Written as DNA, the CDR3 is TGTGCCATCAGTCCGGGACAGGGCAGTAATTCACCCCTCCACTTT. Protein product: CAISPGQGSNSPLHF.

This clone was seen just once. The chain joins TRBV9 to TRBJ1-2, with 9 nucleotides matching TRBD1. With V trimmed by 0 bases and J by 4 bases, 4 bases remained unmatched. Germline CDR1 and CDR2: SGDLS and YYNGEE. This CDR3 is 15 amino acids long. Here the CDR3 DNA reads TGTGCCAGCAGCGTAGGCCCGGGACAGGGCTATGGCTACACCTTC. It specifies CASSVGPGQGYGYTF.

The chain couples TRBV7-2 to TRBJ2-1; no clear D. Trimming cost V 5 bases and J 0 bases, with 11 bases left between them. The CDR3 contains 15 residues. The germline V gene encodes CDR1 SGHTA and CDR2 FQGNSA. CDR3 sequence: CASSTLLGSYNEQFF. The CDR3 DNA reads TGTGCCAGCAGCACCCTCCTAGGCTCCTACAATGAGCAGTTCTTC.

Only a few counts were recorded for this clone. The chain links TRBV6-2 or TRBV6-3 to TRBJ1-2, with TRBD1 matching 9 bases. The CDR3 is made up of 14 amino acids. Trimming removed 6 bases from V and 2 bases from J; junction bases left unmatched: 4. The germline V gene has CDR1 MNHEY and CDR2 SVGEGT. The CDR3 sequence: CASRPGQGNYGYTF. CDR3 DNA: TGTGCCAGCAGACCTGGACAGGGGAACTATGGCTACACCTTC.

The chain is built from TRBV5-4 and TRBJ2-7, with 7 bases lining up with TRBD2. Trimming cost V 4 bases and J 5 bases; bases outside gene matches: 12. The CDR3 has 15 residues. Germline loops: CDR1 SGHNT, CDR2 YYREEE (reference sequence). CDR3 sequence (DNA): TGTGCCAGCAGCAGGGAGGGACGGCTTGACGACGAGCAGTACTTC. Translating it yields CASSREGRLDDEQYF.

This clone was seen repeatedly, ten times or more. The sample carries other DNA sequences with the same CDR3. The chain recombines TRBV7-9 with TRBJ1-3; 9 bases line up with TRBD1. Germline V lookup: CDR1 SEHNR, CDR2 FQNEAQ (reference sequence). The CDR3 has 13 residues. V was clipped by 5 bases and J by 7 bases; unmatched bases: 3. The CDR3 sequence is CASSLGTGNTIYF. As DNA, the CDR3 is TGTGCCAGCAGCCTCGGGACAGGGAACACCATATATTTT. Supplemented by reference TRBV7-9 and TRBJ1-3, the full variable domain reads DTGVSQNPRHKITKRGQNVTFRCDPISEHNRLYWYRQTLGQGPEFLTYFQNEAQLEKSRLLSDRFSAERPKGSFSTLEIQRTEQGDSAMYLCASSLGTGNTIYFGEGSWLTVV.

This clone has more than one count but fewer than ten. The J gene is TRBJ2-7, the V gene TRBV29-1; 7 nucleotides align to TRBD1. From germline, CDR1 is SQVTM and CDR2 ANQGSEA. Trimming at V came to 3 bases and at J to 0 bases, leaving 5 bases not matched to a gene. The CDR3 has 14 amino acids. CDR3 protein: CSVEPQGSSYEQYF. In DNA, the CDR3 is TGCAGCGTTGAGCCACAGGGGAGCTCCTACGAGCAGTACTTC.

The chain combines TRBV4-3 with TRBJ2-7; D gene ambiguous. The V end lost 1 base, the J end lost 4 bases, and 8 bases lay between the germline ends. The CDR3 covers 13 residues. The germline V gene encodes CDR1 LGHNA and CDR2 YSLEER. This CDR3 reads CASSQARDYEQYF. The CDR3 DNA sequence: TGCGCCAGCAGCCAAGCCCGAGATTACGAGCAGTACTTC.

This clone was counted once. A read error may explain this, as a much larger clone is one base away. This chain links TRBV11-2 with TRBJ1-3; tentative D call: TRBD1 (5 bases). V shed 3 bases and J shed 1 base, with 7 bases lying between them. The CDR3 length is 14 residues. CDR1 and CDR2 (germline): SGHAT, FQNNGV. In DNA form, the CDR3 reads TGTGCCAGCAGCTTCGGGGGGTCTGGAAACACCATATATTTT. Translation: CASSFGGSGNTIYF.

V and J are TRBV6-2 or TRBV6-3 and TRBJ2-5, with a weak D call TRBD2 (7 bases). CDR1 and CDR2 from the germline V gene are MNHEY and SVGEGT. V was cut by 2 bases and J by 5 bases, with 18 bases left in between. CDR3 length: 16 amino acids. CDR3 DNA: TGTGCCAGCAGTTACGAGGGTAGGACAGCGGGGGAGACCCAGTACTTC. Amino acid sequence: CASSYEGRTAGETQYF.

CDR3 region: CASSRDRGGDEKLFF. CDR3 nucleotide sequence: TGTGCCAGCAGCCGGGACAGGGGAGGGGATGAAAAACTGTTTTTT. The chain links TRBV25-1 to TRBJ1-4, with 10 positions matching TRBD1. The CDR3 runs 15 residues. Germline values: CDR1 MGHDK, CDR2 SYGVNS. The trim removed 6 bases at V and 6 bases at J, leaving 7 bases unmatched.

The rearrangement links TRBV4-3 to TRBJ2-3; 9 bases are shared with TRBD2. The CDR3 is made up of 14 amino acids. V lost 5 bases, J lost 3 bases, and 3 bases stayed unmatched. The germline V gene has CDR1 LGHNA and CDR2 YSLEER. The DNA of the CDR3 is TGCGCCAGCAGCAATAGCGGGGGAACAGATACGCAGTATTTT. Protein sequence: CASSNSGGTDTQYF.

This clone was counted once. The CDR3 sequence is CSVDKQGKGGELFF. The CDR3 DNA is TGCAGCGTTGATAAACAGGGAAAAGGCGGGGAGCTGTTTTTT. V and J are TRBV29-1 and TRBJ2-2, with TRBD1 as a possible D gene (6 bases). This CDR3 is 14 amino acids long. Deletions cut 3 bases from V and 7 bases from J, with 15 bases between. The germline V gene has CDR1 SQVTM and CDR2 ANQGSEA.

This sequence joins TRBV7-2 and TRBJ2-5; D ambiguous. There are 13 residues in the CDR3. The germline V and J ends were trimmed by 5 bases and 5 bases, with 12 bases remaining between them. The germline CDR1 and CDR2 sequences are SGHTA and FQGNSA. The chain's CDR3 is CASSLLREETQYF. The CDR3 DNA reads TGTGCCAGCAGCCTGCTACGCGAGGAGACCCAGTACTTC.

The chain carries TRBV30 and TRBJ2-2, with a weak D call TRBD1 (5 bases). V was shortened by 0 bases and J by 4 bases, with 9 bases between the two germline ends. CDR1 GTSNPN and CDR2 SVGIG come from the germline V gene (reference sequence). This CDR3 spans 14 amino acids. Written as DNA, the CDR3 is TGTGCCTGGAGTGTACTCAGGGCCACCGGGGAGCTGTTTTTT. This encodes CAWSVLRATGELFF.

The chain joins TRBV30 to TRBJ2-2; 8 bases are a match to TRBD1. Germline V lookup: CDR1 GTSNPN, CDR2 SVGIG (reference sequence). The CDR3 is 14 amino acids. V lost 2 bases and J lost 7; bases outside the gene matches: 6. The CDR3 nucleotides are TGTGCCTGGAGTCTCCAGGGGGCAGGCGGGGAGCTGTTTTTT. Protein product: CAWSLQGAGGELFF.

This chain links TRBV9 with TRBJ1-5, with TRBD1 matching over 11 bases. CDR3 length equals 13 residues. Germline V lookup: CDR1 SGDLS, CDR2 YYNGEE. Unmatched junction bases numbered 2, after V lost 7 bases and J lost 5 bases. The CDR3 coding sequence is TGTGCCAGCGGGGGACAGGGGGATCAGCCCCAGCATTTT. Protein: CASGGQGDQPQHF. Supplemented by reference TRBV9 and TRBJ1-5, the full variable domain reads DSGVTQTPKHLITATGQRVTLRCSPRSGDLSVYWYQQSLDQGLQFLIQYYNGEERAKGNILERFSAQQFPDLHSELNLSSLELGDSALYFCASGGQGDQPQHFGDGTRLSIL.